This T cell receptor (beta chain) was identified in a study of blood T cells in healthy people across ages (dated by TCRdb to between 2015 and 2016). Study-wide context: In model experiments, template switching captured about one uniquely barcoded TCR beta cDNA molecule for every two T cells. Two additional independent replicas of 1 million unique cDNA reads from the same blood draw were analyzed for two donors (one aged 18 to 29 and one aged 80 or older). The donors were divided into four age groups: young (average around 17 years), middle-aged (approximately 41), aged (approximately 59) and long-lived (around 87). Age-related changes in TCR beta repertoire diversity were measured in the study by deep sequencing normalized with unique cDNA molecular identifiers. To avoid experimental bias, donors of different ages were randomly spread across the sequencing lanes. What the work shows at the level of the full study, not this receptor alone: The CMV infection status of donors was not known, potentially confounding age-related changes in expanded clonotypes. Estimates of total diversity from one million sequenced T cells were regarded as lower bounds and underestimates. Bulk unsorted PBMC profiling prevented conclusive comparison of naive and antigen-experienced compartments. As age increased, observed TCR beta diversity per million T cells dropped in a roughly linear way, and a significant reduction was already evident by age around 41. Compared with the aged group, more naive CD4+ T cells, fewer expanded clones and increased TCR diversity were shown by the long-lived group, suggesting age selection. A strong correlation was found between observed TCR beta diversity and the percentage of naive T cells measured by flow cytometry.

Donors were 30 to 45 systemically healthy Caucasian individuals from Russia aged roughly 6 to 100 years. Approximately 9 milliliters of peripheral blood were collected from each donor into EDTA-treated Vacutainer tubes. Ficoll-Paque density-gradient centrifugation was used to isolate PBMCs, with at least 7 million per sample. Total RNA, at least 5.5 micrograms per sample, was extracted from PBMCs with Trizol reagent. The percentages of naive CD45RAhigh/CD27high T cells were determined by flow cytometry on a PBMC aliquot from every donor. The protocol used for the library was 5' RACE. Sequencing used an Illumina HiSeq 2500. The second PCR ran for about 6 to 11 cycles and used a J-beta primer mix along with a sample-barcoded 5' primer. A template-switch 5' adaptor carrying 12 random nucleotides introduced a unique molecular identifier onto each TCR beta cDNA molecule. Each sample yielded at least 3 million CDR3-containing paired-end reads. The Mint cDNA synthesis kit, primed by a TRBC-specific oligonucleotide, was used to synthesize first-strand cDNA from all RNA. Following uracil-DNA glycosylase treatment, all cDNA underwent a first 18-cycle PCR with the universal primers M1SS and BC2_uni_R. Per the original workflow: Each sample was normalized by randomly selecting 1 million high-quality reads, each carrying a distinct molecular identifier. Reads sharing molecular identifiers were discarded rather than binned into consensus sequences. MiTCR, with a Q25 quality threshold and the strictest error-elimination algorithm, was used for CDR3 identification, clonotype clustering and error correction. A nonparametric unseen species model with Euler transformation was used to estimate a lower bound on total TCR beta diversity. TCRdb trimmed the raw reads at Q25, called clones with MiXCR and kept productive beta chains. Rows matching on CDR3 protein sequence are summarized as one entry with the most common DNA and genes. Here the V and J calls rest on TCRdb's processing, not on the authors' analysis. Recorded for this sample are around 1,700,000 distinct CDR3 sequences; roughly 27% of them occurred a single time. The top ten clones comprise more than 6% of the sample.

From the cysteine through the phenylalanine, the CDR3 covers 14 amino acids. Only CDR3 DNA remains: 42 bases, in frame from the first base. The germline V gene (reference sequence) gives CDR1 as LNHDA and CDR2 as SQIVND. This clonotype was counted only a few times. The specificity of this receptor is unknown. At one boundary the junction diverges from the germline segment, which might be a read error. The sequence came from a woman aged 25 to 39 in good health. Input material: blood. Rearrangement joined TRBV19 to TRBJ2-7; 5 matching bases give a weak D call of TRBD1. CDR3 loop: CASSIGVGAYVQYF. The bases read TGTGCCAGTAGTATCGGAGTTGGGGCCTACGTGCAGTACTTC.